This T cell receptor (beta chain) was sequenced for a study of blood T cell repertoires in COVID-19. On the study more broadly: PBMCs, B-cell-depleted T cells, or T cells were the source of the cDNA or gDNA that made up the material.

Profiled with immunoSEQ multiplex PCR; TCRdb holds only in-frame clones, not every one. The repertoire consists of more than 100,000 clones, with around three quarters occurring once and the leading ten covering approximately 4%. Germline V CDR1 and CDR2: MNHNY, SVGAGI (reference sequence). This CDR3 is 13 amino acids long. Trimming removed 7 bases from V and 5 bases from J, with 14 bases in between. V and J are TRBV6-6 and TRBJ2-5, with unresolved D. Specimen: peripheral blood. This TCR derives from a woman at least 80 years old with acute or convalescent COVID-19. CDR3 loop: CASMGPQGETQYF. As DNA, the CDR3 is TGTGCCAGCATGGGCCCCCAAGGCGAGACCCAGTACTTC.